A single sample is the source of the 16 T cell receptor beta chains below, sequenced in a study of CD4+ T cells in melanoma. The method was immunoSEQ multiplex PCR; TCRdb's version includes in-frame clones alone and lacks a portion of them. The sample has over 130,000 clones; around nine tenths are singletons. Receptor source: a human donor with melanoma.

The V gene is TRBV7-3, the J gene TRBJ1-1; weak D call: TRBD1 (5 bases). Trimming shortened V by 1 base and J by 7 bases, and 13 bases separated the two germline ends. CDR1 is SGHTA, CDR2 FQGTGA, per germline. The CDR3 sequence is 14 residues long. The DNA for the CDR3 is TGTGCCAGCAGCTTAAACGGGGGTCTAAGTGAAGCTTTCTTT. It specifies CASSLNGGLSEAFF.

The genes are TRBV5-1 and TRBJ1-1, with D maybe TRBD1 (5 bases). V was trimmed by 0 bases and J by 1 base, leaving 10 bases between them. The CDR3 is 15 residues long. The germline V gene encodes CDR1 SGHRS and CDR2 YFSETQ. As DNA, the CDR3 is TGCGCCAGCAGCTTGGGGGGGACGGAGAACACTGAAGCTTTCTTT. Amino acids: CASSLGGTENTEAFF.

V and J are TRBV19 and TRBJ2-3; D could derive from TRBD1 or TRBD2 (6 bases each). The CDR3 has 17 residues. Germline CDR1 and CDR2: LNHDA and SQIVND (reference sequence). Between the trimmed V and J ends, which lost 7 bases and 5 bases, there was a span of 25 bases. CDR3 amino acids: CASTHRIGGRSGDTQYF. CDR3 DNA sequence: TGTGCCAGTACCCACAGAATCGGGGGCCGGTCGGGAGATACGCAGTATTTT.

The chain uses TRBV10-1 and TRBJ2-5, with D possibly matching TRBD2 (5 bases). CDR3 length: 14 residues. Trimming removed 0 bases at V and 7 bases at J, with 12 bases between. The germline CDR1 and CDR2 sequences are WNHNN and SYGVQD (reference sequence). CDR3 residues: CASSESLGAGTQYF. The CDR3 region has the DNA TGCGCCAGCAGTGAGTCGCTGGGTGCGGGGACCCAGTACTTC.

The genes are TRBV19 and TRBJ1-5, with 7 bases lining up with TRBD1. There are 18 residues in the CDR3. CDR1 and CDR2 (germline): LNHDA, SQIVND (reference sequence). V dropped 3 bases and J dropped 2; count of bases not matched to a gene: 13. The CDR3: CASSIFFQQGRGNQPQHF. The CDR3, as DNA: TGTGCCAGTAGTATTTTCTTCCAACAGGGGAGGGGCAATCAGCCCCAGCATTTT.

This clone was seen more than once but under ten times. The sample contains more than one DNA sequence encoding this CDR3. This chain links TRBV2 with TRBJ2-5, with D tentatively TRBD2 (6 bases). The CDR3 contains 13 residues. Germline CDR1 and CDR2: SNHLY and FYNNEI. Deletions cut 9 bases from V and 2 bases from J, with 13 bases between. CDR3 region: CASTRDFQETQYF. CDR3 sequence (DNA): TGTGCCAGTACCCGGGACTTTCAAGAGACCCAGTACTTC.

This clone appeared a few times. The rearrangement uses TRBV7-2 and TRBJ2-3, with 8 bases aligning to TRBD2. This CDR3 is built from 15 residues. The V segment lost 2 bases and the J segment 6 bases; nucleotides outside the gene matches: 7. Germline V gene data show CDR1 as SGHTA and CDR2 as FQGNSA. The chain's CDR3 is CASSLRSTSEDTQYF. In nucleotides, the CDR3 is TGTGCCAGCAGCTTACGTTCGACTAGCGAGGATACGCAGTATTTT.

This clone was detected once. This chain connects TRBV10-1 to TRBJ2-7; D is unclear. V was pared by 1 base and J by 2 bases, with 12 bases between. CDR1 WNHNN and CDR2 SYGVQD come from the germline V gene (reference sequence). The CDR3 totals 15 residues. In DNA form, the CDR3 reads TGCGCCAGCAGTGAGTACCCCGGGTCAACCTACGAGCAGTACTTC. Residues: CASSEYPGSTYEQYF.

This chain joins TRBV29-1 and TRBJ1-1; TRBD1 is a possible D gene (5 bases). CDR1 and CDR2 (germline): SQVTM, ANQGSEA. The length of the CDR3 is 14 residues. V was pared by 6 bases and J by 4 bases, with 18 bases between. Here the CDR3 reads CSVVRQGWGTEAFF. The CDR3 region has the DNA TGCAGCGTGGTCCGGCAGGGATGGGGCACTGAAGCTTTCTTT.

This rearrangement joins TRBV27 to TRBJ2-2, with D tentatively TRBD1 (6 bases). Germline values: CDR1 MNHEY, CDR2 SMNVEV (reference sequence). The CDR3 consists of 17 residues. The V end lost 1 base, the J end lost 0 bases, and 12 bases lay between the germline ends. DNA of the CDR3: TGTGCCAGCAGTTTATTAGACAGGATTACGAACACCGGGGAGCTGTTTTTT. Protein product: CASSLLDRITNTGELFF.

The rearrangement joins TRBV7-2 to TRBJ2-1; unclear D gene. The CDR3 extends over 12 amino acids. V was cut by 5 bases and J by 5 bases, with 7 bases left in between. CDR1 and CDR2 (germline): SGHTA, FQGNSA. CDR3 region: CASSPYHNEQFF. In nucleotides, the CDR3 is TGTGCCAGCAGCCCTTACCACAATGAGCAGTTCTTC.

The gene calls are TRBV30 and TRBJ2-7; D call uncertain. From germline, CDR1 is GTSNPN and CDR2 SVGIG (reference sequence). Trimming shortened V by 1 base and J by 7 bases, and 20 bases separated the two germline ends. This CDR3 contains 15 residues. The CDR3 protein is CAWSGGLTIPSEQYF. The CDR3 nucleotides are TGTGCCTGGAGTGGCGGCCTAACCATCCCCTCGGAGCAGTACTTC. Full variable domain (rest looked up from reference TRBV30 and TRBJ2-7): SQTIHQWPATLVQPVGSPLSLECTVEGTSNPNLYWYRQAAGRGLQLLFYSVGIGQISSEVPQNLSASRPQDRQFILSSKKLLLSDSGFYLCAWSGGLTIPSEQYFGPGTRLTVT.

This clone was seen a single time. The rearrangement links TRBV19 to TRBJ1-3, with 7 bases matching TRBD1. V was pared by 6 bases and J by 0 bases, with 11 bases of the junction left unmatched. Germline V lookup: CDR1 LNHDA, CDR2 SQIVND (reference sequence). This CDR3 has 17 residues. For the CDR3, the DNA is TGTGCCAGTAGCAGACCAACCGACAGGGCCTCTGGAAACACCATATATTTT. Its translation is CASSRPTDRASGNTIYF.

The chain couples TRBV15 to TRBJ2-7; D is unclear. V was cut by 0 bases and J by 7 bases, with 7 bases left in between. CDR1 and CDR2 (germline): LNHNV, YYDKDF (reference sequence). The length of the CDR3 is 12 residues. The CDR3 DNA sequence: TGTGCCACCAGCAGAGATCAAGTGGAGCAGTACTTC. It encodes CATSRDQVEQYF.

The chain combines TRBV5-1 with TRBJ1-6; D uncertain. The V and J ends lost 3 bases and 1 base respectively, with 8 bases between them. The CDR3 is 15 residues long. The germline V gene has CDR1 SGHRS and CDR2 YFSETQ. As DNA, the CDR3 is TGCGCCAGCAGCTCGTTCGGTTCCTATAATTCACCCCTCCACTTT. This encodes CASSSFGSYNSPLHF.

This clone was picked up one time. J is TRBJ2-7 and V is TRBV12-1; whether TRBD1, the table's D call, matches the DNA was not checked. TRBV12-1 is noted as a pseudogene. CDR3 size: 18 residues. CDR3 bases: TGTGCCAGCAGCTTTGCACCGCGAGCAGGGGGGTTCTGCTACGAGCAGTACTTC. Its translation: CASSFAPRAGGFCYEQYF.